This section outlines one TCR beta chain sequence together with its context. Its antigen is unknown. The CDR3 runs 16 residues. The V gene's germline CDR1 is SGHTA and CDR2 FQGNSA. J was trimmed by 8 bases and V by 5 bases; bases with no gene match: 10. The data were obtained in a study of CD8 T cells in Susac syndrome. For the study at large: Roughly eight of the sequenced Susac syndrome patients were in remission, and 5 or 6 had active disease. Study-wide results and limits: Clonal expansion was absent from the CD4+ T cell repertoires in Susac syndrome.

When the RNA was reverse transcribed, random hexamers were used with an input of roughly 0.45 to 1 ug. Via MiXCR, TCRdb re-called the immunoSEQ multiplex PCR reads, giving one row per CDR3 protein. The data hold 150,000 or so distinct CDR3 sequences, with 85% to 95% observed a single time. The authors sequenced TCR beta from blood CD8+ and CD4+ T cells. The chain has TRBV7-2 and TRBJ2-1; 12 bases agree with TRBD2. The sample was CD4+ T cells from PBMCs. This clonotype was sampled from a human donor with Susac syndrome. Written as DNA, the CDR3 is TGTGCCAGCAGCGCCCAGACTAGCGGGGGCATTTATGAGCAGTTCTTC. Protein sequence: CASSAQTSGGIYEQFF.